This TCR beta chain was obtained from a study of T-cell memory formation after mild COVID-19. The study, taken as a whole, reports: The second-wave clones peaking on day 37 were not confirmed as SARS-CoV-2-specific.

This clonotype was counted at least ten times. Antigen specificity is unknown. TCRdb re-analysed the 5' RACE reads in MiXCR, keeping a single row per CDR3 protein. This sample has roughly 110,000 distinct CDR3 sequences; around 11% occur once, and the top ten carry around 27%. Germline V gene sequence: CDR1 SQVTM, CDR2 ANQGSEA. The CDR3 has 13 amino acids. The ends lost 7 bases at V and 3 bases at J; junction bases unmatched: 9. V gene TRBV29-1 combines with J gene TRBJ2-7; 7 bases match TRBD1. This sequence originates from an adult woman who had mild COVID-19 (a few samples of this study predate the infection). Cell type and time point are not known. Sequences were obtained from PBMCs or a T cell subset sorted from them (not recorded which). The CDR3 DNA reads TGCAGCGCCGAAGGGACAGCAGACTACGAGCAGTACTTC. Encoded protein: CSAEGTADYEQYF.